This TCR beta chain was profiled in a study of blood T cells in healthy people across ages. Using a J-beta primer mix together with a sample-barcoded 5' primer, a second PCR was run for roughly 7 to 12 cycles. Each CDR3 protein gets one entry after TCRdb re-called the 5' RACE reads with MiXCR. The profile shows 750,000 to 950,000 distinct CDR3 sequences, roughly 50% of them singletons. Details on this clonotype: Antigen: not known.

Findings and limits, study-wide: Total diversity from one million sequenced T cells was likely underestimated.

The CDR3 runs to 17 residues. V was clipped by 1 base and J by 0 bases; unmatched bases: 5. Germline CDR1 LGHDT, CDR2 YNNKEL (reference sequence). The clonotype was recovered from an older man in good health. Input material: blood. The chain has TRBV3-1 and TRBJ2-3, with 9 bases lining up with TRBD2. The CDR3 DNA reads as TGTGCCAGCAGCCAAGGACGAGCGGGAGGAAGCACAGATACGCAGTATTTT. This encodes CASSQGRAGGSTDTQYF.